This T cell receptor (beta chain) was identified during a study of cytomegalovirus exposure and HLA in healthy donors. Whole-study findings and limits: Cytomegalovirus association was listed for about 160 TCR beta chains.

A remark on this clone: As yet, its antigen is unknown.

Per germline, CDR1 SNHLY and CDR2 FYNNEI. The CDR3 runs 15 residues. Trimming removed 6 bases at V and 1 base at J, with 13 bases between. Primers: 60 Vbeta forward and 13 Jbeta reverse. Here immunoSEQ multiplex PCR was the method, and the copy in TCRdb shows in-frame clones only, minus some. The sample has 150,000 to 200,000 clones; roughly four fifths are singletons. This TCR was recovered from a man between 50 and 59 years old in good health and CMV-seropositive. The sample taken for sequencing was PBMCs. V gene TRBV2 combines with J gene TRBJ2-1; maybe TRBD2 (7 bases). CDR3 protein: CASRRGGVSYNEQFF. The CDR3 DNA sequence: TGTGCCAGCAGAAGGGGGGGCGTTTCCTACAATGAGCAGTTCTTC.